This T cell receptor beta chain was identified in a study of glioma-infiltrating T cells after dendritic cell vaccination. Amplification used 60 V beta primers and 13 J beta primers. Repertoires were generated with immunoSEQ multiplex PCR, while TCRdb's copy carries only in-frame clones and drops some. The repertoire holds about 87,000 clones, with about 87% as singletons. This CDR3 has 11 residues. The V gene lost 6 bases and the J gene lost 3 bases, with 6 bases spanning the gap. Germline assignment: CDR1 MNHNS and CDR2 SASEGT. This sequence was found in a human donor with glioblastoma. The sample here was blood, taken before dendritic cell vaccination. V and J are TRBV6-1 and TRBJ2-7; possibly TRBD1 for D (6 bases). CDR3 protein: CASRQGYEQYF. The CDR3 nucleotides read TGTGCCAGCAGACAGGGCTACGAGCAGTACTTC.